A single sample gave rise to the 28 T cell receptor beta chains below, sequenced in a study of blood T cell repertoires in COVID-19. The assay was immunoSEQ multiplex PCR, and TCRdb's table has in-frame clones only and misses some. The data show tens of thousands of clones, less than 95% seen once. Sequenced: peripheral blood. These receptors were obtained from a middle-aged man with COVID-19, enrolled during active disease.

The rearrangement joins TRBV18 to TRBJ1-2, with 11 nucleotides matching TRBD1. This CDR3 spans 16 amino acids. V gave up 2 bases and J gave up 4 bases; unmatched junction bases: 6. The germline V gene has CDR1 KGHSH and CDR2 LQKENI. The CDR3 protein is CASSPGQGASGYGYTF. Here the CDR3 DNA reads TGTGCCAGCTCACCAGGACAGGGGGCTAGTGGCTATGGCTACACCTTC.

This clone was recorded once. The gene calls are TRBV2 and TRBJ2-1, with TRBD2 matching over 11 bases. Germline CDR1 is SNHLY and CDR2 is FYNNEI. V gave up 6 bases and J gave up 8 bases; unmatched junction bases: 27. There are 21 residues in the CDR3. Here the CDR3 reads CASREPGLAVKESILFDEQFF. The CDR3, as DNA: TGTGCCAGCAGGGAGCCGGGACTAGCGGTAAAAGAAAGTATACTTTTCGATGAGCAGTTCTTC.

Here the CDR3 reads CASSVGPGEGETQYF. The CDR3 DNA sequence: TGTGCCAGCAGTGTCGGGCCGGGAGAAGGGGAGACCCAGTACTTC. This sequence joins TRBV2 and TRBJ2-5, with D perhaps matching TRBD2 (6 bases). V dropped 4 bases and J dropped 5 bases, with 17 bases sitting between them. The CDR3 is 15 amino acids. Germline V lookup: CDR1 SNHLY, CDR2 FYNNEI.

The rearrangement joins TRBV7-9 to TRBJ1-3, with D unclear. Germline V gene data show CDR1 as SEHNR and CDR2 as FQNEAQ (reference sequence). This CDR3 contains 19 residues. The V end lost 4 bases, the J end lost 0 bases, and 22 bases lay between the germline ends. CDR3 DNA: TGTGCCAGCAGCTCGACCAGACTTCGGGTTTCCCGCTCTGGAAACACCATATATTTT. Its translation is CASSSTRLRVSRSGNTIYF. Complete variable domain (other parts from reference TRBV7-9 and TRBJ1-3): DTGVSQNPRHKITKRGQNVTFRCDPISEHNRLYWYRQTLGQGPEFLTYFQNEAQLEKSRLLSDRFSAERPKGSFSTLEIQRTEQGDSAMYLCASSSTRLRVSRSGNTIYFGEGSWLTVV.

This rearrangement joins TRBV6-2 or TRBV6-3 to TRBJ2-2; D unclear. The CDR3 has 14 amino acids. Trimming took 2 bases from V and 1 from J, leaving 5 bases between them. The germline CDR1 and CDR2 sequences are MNHEY and SVGEGT. CDR3 residues: CASSYRQNTGELFF. CDR3 nucleotides: TGTGCCAGCAGTTACCGACAGAACACCGGGGAGCTGTTTTTT.

The J gene is TRBJ1-2, the V gene TRBV30; 7 bases match TRBD1. The germline CDR1 and CDR2 sequences are GTSNPN and SVGIG (reference sequence). Germline trimming cut 0 bases from V and 3 bases from J; bases unmatched to any gene: 4. The CDR3 has 14 amino acids. The CDR3 coding sequence is TGTGCCTGGAGTGTACGAGGACAGGACTATGGCTACACCTTC. This translates into CAWSVRGQDYGYTF.

The J gene is TRBJ2-7, the V gene TRBV5-1, with D hard to call. Trimming shortened V by 0 bases and J by 4 bases, and 8 bases separated the two germline ends. This CDR3 spans 13 amino acids. CDR1 is SGHRS, CDR2 YFSETQ, per germline. CDR3: CASSLEPRYEQYF. The CDR3 DNA follows: TGCGCCAGCAGCTTGGAGCCGCGGTACGAGCAGTACTTC.

The V gene is TRBV4-3, the J gene TRBJ2-3; D possibly corresponds to TRBD1 (6 bases). Trimming cost V 0 bases and J 0 bases, with 10 bases left between them. Germline CDR1 LGHNA, CDR2 YSLEER. The CDR3 has 16 amino acids. This chain's CDR3 is CASSQDLDSSTDTQYF. In DNA form, the CDR3 reads TGCGCCAGCAGCCAAGATCTGGACAGTAGCACAGATACGCAGTATTTT.

V is TRBV4-1 and J is TRBJ1-4, with 7 positions matching TRBD1. This CDR3 has 15 amino acids. V shed 4 bases and J 5 bases; nucleotides not matched to a gene: 7. Per germline, CDR1 MGHRA and CDR2 YSYEKL. The CDR3 DNA follows: TGCGCCAGCAGCCCAAGGGGACAGCGGAATGAAAAACTGTTTTTT. This sequence encodes CASSPRGQRNEKLFF.

The V gene is TRBV27, the J gene TRBJ2-2; a weak D match, TRBD1 (5 bases). Trimming shortened V by 3 bases and J by 0 bases, and 8 bases separated the two germline ends. The length of the CDR3 is 15 residues. Germline V gene sequence: CDR1 MNHEY, CDR2 SMNVEV (reference sequence). CDR3 residues: CASSFFRANTGELFF. The CDR3 coding sequence is TGTGCCAGCAGTTTTTTCAGGGCGAACACCGGGGAGCTGTTTTTT.

This sequence joins TRBV11-3 and TRBJ2-3, with D hard to call. Trimming removed 4 bases at V and 2 bases at J, with 7 bases between. Per germline, CDR1 SGHNT and CDR2 YENEEA. This CDR3 spans 13 amino acids. CDR3 protein: CASSSELTDTQYF. CDR3 in DNA: TGTGCCAGCAGCTCAGAACTCACAGATACGCAGTATTTT.

V is TRBV4-1 and J is TRBJ2-7; TRBD2 agrees at 10 bases. The CDR3 is 15 amino acids. Trimming at V came to 5 bases and at J to 3 bases, leaving 7 bases not matched to a gene. Germline V gene sequence: CDR1 MGHRA, CDR2 YSYEKL. CDR3 sequence reads: CASSVGLADDYEQYF. DNA of the CDR3: TGCGCCAGCAGCGTAGGACTAGCGGACGACTACGAGCAGTACTTC.

In its sample, this clone was seen a few times. Mismatch with germline at one junction end may stem from a read error. V is TRBV7-9 and J is TRBJ2-1; 10 nucleotides align to TRBD2. CDR1 and CDR2 (germline): SEHNR, FQNEAQ (reference sequence). This CDR3 is built from 15 residues. The CDR3 DNA is TGTGCCAGCAGGTTAGGGCTAGCGGGAGACAATGAGCAGTTCTTC. Residues: CASRLGLAGDNEQFF. The entire variable domain, with the rest obtained from reference TRBV7-9 and TRBJ2-1, is as follows: DTGVSQNPRHKITKRGQNVTFRCDPISEHNRLYWYRQTLGQGPEFLTYFQNEAQLEKSRLLSDRFSAERPKGSFSTLEIQRTEQGDSAMYLCASRLGLAGDNEQFFGPGTRLTVL.

The chain employs TRBV7-9 and TRBJ2-1, with a tentative D call TRBD2 (5 bases). CDR1 is SEHNR and CDR2 is FQNEAQ in the germline V gene (reference sequence). With 5 bases removed from V and 0 bases from J, the gap between germline ends came to 14 bases. The CDR3 has 16 amino acids. The CDR3 nucleotides read TGTGCCAGCAGCCCCTTGGACTTCAGCTCCTACAATGAGCAGTTCTTC. It translates to CASSPLDFSSYNEQFF.

V is TRBV29-1 and J is TRBJ2-3; 7 bases align to TRBD1. J lost 2 bases, V lost 6 bases, and 5 bases had no gene match. In germline, CDR1 is SQVTM, CDR2 ANQGSEA. The CDR3 consists of 13 residues. The CDR3 sequence: CSVPGQPTDTQYF. CDR3 bases: TGCAGCGTACCGGGACAGCCCACAGATACGCAGTATTTT.

V usage is TRBV7-2 and J usage is TRBJ1-3, with TRBD1 identical over 7 bases. CDR1 and CDR2 from the germline V gene are SGHTA and FQGNSA. This CDR3 spans 16 amino acids. After removal of 1 base from V and 0 bases from J, the junction contained 3 bases not matched to a gene. The CDR3 loop is CASSLDPGGSGNTIYF. The DNA for the CDR3 is TGTGCCAGCAGCTTAGATCCAGGGGGCTCTGGAAACACCATATATTTT.

V and J are TRBV4-2 and TRBJ2-1; D call uncertain. The V gene's germline CDR1 is LGHNA and CDR2 YNFKEQ. The CDR3 contains 17 residues. The V gene lost 0 bases and the J gene lost 5 bases, with 17 bases spanning the gap. The CDR3 sequence: CASSQDWMSLEDNEQFF. The CDR3 bases are TGTGCCAGCAGCCAAGATTGGATGAGCCTCGAGGACAATGAGCAGTTCTTC.

The chain couples TRBV2 to TRBJ1-5; 8 bases align to TRBD1. This CDR3 region has 13 residues. The junction had 3 bases not matched to a gene; V was cut back by 7 bases and J by 4 bases. Germline values: CDR1 SNHLY, CDR2 FYNNEI. CDR3 DNA: TGTGCCAGCACCCGGACAGGGAATCAGCCCCAGCATTTT. Amino acid sequence: CASTRTGNQPQHF.

This chain connects TRBV5-1 to TRBJ2-7; D possibly corresponds to TRBD1 (5 bases). This CDR3 comprises 13 residues. CDR1 is SGHRS, CDR2 YFSETQ, per germline. The ends were cut back, 1 base at V and 4 bases at J, with 9 bases in the middle. The CDR3 nucleotides are TGCGCCAGCAGCTTGAGGGGCCAATACGAGCAGTACTTC. This codes for CASSLRGQYEQYF.

The J gene is TRBJ2-7, the V gene TRBV30, with 10 bases aligning to TRBD1. The CDR3 length is 13 residues. V lost 3 bases, J lost 6 bases, and 5 bases stayed unmatched. The germline CDR1 and CDR2 sequences are GTSNPN and SVGIG (reference sequence). The CDR3 region is CAWSWDRGAEQYF. The CDR3 coding sequence is TGTGCCTGGAGCTGGGACAGGGGAGCCGAGCAGTACTTC. Filled out from reference TRBV30 and TRBJ2-7, the complete variable domain reads SQTIHQWPATLVQPVGSPLSLECTVEGTSNPNLYWYRQAAGRGLQLLFYSVGIGQISSEVPQNLSASRPQDRQFILSSKKLLLSDSGFYLCAWSWDRGAEQYFGPGTRLTVT.

V is TRBV5-1 and J is TRBJ1-6; 9 bases align to TRBD1. Germline CDR1 SGHRS, CDR2 YFSETQ. The CDR3 covers 14 residues. Germline trimming cut 4 bases from V and 8 bases from J; bases unmatched to any gene: 4. In DNA form, the CDR3 reads TGCGCCAGCAGCATCCGGGACAGGGATTCACCCCTCCACTTT. This gives the protein CASSIRDRDSPLHF. The full variable domain, in which reference TRBV5-1 and TRBJ1-6 provide the parts outside the CDR3, is KAGVTQTPRYLIKTRGQQVTLSCSPISGHRSVSWYQQTPGQGLQFLFEYFSETQRNKGNFPGRFSGRQFSNSRSEMNVSTLELGDSALYLCASSIRDRDSPLHFGNGTRLTVT.

The chain uses TRBV3-1 (or the pseudogene TRBV3-2) and TRBJ2-5; 8 bases fit TRBD1. The CDR3 runs 14 residues. V lost 8 bases, J lost 0 bases, and 5 bases stayed unmatched. CDR1 is LGHDT, CDR2 YNNKEL, per germline (reference sequence). CDR3: CASRDRRYQETQYF. DNA of the CDR3: TGTGCCAGCCGGGACAGGAGGTACCAAGAGACCCAGTACTTC.

Only a few counts were recorded for this clone. The chain employs TRBV27 and TRBJ2-7; 8 bases are a match to TRBD2. After removal of 5 bases from V and 0 bases from J, the junction contained 6 bases not matched to a gene. CDR3 length equals 15 residues. Germline loops: CDR1 MNHEY, CDR2 SMNVEV (reference sequence). CDR3 bases: TGTGCCAGCAGTCTCAATAGCGGGAACTCCTACGAGCAGTACTTC. Translating gives CASSLNSGNSYEQYF.

The chain combines TRBV7-6 with TRBJ1-1, with a tentative D call TRBD1 (6 bases). Trimming pared 4 bases from V and 3 bases from J, leaving 9 bases between. The CDR3 length is 13 residues. In germline, CDR1 is SGHVS, CDR2 FNYEAQ. CDR3: CASSSRQDTEAFF. The DNA for the CDR3 is TGTGCCAGCAGCTCGAGACAGGACACTGAAGCTTTCTTT.

This clone occurred once. J is TRBJ2-1 and V is TRBV24-1; 10 bases align to TRBD1. The junction had 7 bases not matched to a gene; V was cut back by 2 bases and J by 7 bases. This CDR3 region has 16 residues. The germline V gene has CDR1 KGHDR and CDR2 SFDVKD. This chain's CDR3 is CATSDSPGQGRNEQFF. DNA of the CDR3: TGTGCCACCAGTGATTCGCCGGGACAGGGGAGGAATGAGCAGTTCTTC.

CDR3 sequence reads: CASSQEELAGSTDTQYF. The CDR3, as DNA: TGCGCCAGCAGCCAAGAGGAACTAGCGGGATCCACAGATACGCAGTATTTT. J is TRBJ2-3 and V is TRBV4-3; 10 bases match TRBD2. Losses at the gene ends were 0 bases for V and 2 bases for J; bases not matched to a gene: 5. Germline CDR1 reads LGHNA; CDR2 reads YSLEER. There are 17 residues in the CDR3.

This chain connects TRBV4-3 to TRBJ1-2; 11 bases map to TRBD1. Germline lookup yields CDR1 LGHNA and CDR2 YSLEER. J was trimmed by 5 bases and V by 1 base; bases with no gene match: 3. This CDR3 spans 15 amino acids. The CDR3 DNA reads as TGCGCCAGCAGCCAAGGTGGGACAGGGGGTTATGGCTACACCTTC. As protein: CASSQGGTGGYGYTF.

This clone was seen once. The CDR3 sequence: CASTGDGGGGEQYF. The CDR3 bases are TGTGCCAGCACCGGGGATGGGGGTGGAGGGGAGCAGTACTTC. This sequence joins TRBV2 and TRBJ2-7; weak D call: TRBD2 (6 bases). Germline assignment: CDR1 SNHLY and CDR2 FYNNEI. V was trimmed by 7 bases and J by 7 bases, leaving 20 bases between them. This CDR3 comprises 14 residues.